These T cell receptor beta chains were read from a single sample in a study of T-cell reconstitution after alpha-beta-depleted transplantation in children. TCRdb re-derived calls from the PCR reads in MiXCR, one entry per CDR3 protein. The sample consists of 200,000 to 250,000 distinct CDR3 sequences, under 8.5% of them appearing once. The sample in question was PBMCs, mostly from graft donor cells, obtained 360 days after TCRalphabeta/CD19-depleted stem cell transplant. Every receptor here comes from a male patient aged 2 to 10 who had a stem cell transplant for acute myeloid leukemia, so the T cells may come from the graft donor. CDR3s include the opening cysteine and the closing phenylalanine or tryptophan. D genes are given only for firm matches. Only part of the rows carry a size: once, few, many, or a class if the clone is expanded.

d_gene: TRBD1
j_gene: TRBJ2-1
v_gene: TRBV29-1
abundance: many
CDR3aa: CSVEWAGGFYNEQFF
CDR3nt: TGCAGCGTTGAATGGGCAGGGGGTTTTTACAATGAGCAGTTCTTC

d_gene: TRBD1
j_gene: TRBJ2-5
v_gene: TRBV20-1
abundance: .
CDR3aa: CSGRTGQETQYF
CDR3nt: TGCAGTGGAAGGACAGGCCAAGAGACCCAGTACTTC

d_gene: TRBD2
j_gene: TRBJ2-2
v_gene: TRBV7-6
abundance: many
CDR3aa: CASSLVAGDTGELFF
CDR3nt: TGTGCCAGCAGCTTAGTAGCGGGGGACACCGGGGAGCTGTTTTTT

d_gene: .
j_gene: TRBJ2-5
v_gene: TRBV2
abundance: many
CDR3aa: CASREQETQYF
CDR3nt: TGTGCCAGCAGGGAACAAGAGACCCAGTACTTC

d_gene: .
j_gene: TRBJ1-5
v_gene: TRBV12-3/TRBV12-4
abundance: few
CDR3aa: CASSLLTGHNGPQHF
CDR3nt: TGTGCCAGCAGTTTACTTACAGGACACAACGGGCCCCAGCATTTT

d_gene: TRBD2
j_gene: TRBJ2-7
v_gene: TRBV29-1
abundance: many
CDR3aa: CSVEVLADHYEQYF
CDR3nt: TGCAGCGTTGAGGTACTAGCGGATCACTACGAGCAGTACTTC

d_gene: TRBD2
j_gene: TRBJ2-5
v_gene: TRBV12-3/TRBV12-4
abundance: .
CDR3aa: CASRPGTKETQYF
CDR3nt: TGTGCCAGCAGGCCCGGGACTAAGGAGACCCAGTACTTC

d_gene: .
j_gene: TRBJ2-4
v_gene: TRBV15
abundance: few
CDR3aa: CATSIGNKNIQYF
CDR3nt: TGTGCCACCAGCATCGGGAACAAAAACATTCAGTACTTC

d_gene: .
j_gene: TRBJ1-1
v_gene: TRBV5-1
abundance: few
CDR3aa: CASRPGPMNTEAFF
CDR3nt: TGCGCCAGTCGCCCGGGACCTATGAACACTGAAGCTTTCTTT

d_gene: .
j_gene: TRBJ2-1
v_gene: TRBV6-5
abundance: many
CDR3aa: CASTSNNEQFF
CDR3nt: TGTGCCAGCACCTCCAACAATGAGCAGTTCTTC

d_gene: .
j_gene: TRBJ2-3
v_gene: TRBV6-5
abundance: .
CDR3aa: CASSYDRRIEDTQYF
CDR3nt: TGTGCCAGCAGTTACGACCGCCGGATTGAAGATACGCAGTATTTT

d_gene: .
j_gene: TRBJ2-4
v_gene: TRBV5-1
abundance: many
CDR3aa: CASSLGGGHHIQYF
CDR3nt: TGCGCCAGCAGCTTGGGCGGAGGACACCACATTCAGTACTTC

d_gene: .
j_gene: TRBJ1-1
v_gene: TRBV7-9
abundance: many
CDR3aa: CASSEVVRAEAFF
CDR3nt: TGTGCCAGCAGTGAGGTGGTGAGGGCTGAAGCTTTCTTT

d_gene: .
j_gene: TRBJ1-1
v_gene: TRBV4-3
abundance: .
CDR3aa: CASSQWGAATMNTEAFF
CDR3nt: TGCGCCAGCAGCCAATGGGGGGCAGCAACCATGAACACTGAAGCTTTCTTT

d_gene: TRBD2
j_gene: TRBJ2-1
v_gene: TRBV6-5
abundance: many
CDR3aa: CASSWGGSLHNNEQFF
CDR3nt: TGTGCCAGCAGTTGGGGAGGGTCCCTACACAACAATGAGCAGTTCTTC

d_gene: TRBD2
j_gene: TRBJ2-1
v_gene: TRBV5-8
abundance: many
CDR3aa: CASSRSGRAYNEQFF
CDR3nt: TGTGCCAGCAGCCGTAGCGGGAGGGCCTACAATGAGCAGTTCTTC

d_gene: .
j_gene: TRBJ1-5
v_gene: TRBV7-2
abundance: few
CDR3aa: CASSLGRASVGNQPQHF
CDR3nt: TGTGCCAGCAGCTTAGGGCGGGCCTCAGTGGGGAATCAGCCCCAGCATTTT

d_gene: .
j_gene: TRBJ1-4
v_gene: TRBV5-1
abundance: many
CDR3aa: CASSLSSTNEKLFF
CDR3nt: TGCGCCAGCAGCTTAAGTTCAACTAATGAAAAACTGTTTTTT

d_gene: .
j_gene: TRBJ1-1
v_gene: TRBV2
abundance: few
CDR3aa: CASRRYLDTEAFF
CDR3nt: TGTGCCAGCCGCCGGTACCTGGACACTGAAGCTTTCTTT

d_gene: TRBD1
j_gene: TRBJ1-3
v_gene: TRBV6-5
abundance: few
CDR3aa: CASSYSKDRVTGSGNTIYF
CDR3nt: TGTGCCAGCAGTTACTCGAAGGACAGGGTTACCGGCTCTGGAAACACCATATATTTT

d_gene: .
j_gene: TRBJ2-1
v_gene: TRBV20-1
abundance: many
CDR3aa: CSSVDWGNEQFF
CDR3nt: TGCAGTAGTGTAGACTGGGGGAATGAGCAGTTCTTC

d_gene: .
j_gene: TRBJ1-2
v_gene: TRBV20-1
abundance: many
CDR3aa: CSARDMTGVYGYTF
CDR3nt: TGCAGTGCTAGAGATATGACAGGCGTCTATGGCTACACCTTC

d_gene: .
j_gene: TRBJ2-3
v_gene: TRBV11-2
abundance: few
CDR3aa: CASSHRGAVTDTQYF
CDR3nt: TGTGCCAGCAGCCACCGGGGCGCAGTCACAGATACGCAGTATTTT

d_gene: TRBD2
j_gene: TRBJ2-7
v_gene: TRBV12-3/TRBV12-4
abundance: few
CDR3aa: CASSYAIRREGYEQYF
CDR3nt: TGTGCCAGCAGTTACGCTATTAGACGGGAGGGGTACGAGCAGTACTTC

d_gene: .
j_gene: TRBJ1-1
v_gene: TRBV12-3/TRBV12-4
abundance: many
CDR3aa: CASRYNTEAFF
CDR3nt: TGTGCCAGCAGATACAACACTGAAGCTTTCTTT

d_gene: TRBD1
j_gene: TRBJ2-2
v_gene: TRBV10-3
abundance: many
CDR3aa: CAIRRQGDTGELFF
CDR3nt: TGTGCCATCAGGAGACAGGGGGACACCGGGGAGCTGTTTTTT

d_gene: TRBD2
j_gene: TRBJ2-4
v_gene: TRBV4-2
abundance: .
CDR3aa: CASSQDVGAGVAKNIQYF
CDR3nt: TGTGCCAGCAGCCAAGATGTAGGAGCGGGGGTGGCCAAAAACATTCAGTACTTC

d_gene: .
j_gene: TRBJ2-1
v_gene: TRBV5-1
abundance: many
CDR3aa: CASSFTGPNNEQFF
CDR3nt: TGCGCCAGCAGCTTTACGGGGCCGAACAATGAGCAGTTCTTC

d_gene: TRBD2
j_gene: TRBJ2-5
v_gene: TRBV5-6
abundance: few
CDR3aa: CASRMGGYRQETQYF
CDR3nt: TGTGCCAGCAGAATGGGGGGGTACCGACAAGAGACCCAGTACTTC

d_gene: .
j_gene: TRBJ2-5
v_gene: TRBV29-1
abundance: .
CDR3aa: CSVVGDQETQYF
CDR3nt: TGCAGCGTTGTAGGGGACCAAGAGACCCAGTACTTC

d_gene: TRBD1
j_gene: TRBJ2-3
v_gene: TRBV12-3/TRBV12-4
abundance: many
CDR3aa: CASSGDRRDTQYF
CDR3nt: TGTGCCAGCAGCGGGGACAGAAGAGATACGCAGTATTTT

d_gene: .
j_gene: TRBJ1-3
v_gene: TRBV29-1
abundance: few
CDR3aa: CSVDLGGHTIYF
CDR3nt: TGCAGCGTTGATTTGGGGGGGCACACCATATATTTT